The rows below give T cell receptor beta chains drawn from one sample of a study of cytomegalovirus exposure and HLA in healthy donors. Sequencing used immunoSEQ multiplex PCR; TCRdb keeps in-frame clones, though not all of them. The sample has 160,000 or so clones, 80% to 90% seen once. The sequencing input was PBMCs. These receptors all come from a woman between 18 and 29 years old in good health and CMV-seropositive. The CDR3 runs from the conserved cysteine through the conserved F or W. Each record gives: J gene, V gene, D gene, clone size, CDR3 protein, CDR3 DNA. The D gene is left open where the match is weak. Rows may omit the clone size; those that give it use once, few, many or a size class.

TRBJ1-5 | TRBV30 | TRBD1 | . | CAWSVGRGRQPQHF | TGTGCCTGGAGTGTAGGCAGGGGGCGTCAGCCCCAGCATTTT
TRBJ2-5 | TRBV7-2 | . | . | CASKGGTRGSETQYF | TGTGCCAGCAAGGGGGGGACGAGAGGGTCGGAGACCCAGTACTTC
TRBJ2-7 | TRBV7-8 | . | . | CASSVQGSVDEQYF | TGTGCCAGCAGCGTACAGGGATCTGTCGACGAGCAGTACTTC
TRBJ1-2 | TRBV6-5 | . | . | CASSYLSTAIYGYTF | TGTGCCAGCAGTTACCTATCCACAGCTATCTATGGCTACACCTTC
TRBJ2-5 | TRBV9 | . | . | CASSVASRGETQYF | TGTGCCAGCAGCGTAGCCTCGAGGGGGGAGACCCAGTACTTC
TRBJ2-2 | TRBV2 | TRBD2 | . | CASSARGGSTGELFF | TGTGCCAGCAGTGCGCGGGGGGGCAGCACCGGGGAGCTGTTTTTT
TRBJ2-1 | TRBV2 | TRBD1 | . | CANKGAQFQNEQFF | TGTGCCAATAAGGGGGCTCAATTTCAGAATGAGCAGTTCTTC
TRBJ1-2 | TRBV20-1 | . | . | CSASGAGYTF | TGCAGTGCGAGCGGTGCTGGCTACACCTTC
TRBJ2-4 | TRBV10-2 | . | . | CASSGGQPGGNIQYF | TGCGCCAGCAGTGGGGGACAGCCAGGGGGGAACATTCAGTACTTC
TRBJ1-6 | TRBV27 | TRBD1 | . | CASNRDSPYNSPLHF | TGTGCCAGCAACAGGGACAGTCCATATAATTCACCCCTCCACTTT
TRBJ2-3 | TRBV5-8 | . | . | CASSLVTGSGTDTQYF | TGTGCCAGCAGCTTGGTCACAGGCAGCGGCACAGATACGCAGTATTTT
TRBJ1-2 | TRBV20-1 | . | . | CSAADNYGYTF | TGCAGTGCGGCAGATAACTATGGCTACACCTTC
TRBJ2-3 | TRBV18 | TRBD2 | . | CASSPGTSGGAWDTQYF | TGTGCCAGCTCACCAGGGACTAGCGGGGGGGCCTGGGATACGCAGTATTTT
TRBJ2-7 | TRBV6-6 | . | few | CASSPDFTRDEQYF | TGTGCCAGCAGTCCCGACTTTACCCGGGACGAGCAGTACTTC
TRBJ1-2 | TRBV6-6 | TRBD1 | . | CASSPLGQGYTF | TGTGCCAGCAGTCCACTGGGACAGGGCTACACCTTC
TRBJ2-1 | TRBV19 | TRBD2 | . | CASSIPLAGAESYNEQFF | TGTGCCAGTAGTATCCCACTAGCGGGGGCCGAGTCCTACAATGAGCAGTTCTTC
TRBJ2-7 | TRBV29-1 | TRBD2 | . | CSVVSGTYEQYF | TGCAGCGTTGTCAGCGGGACGTACGAGCAGTACTTC
TRBJ2-5 | TRBV13 | TRBD2 | . | CASSLGLAGGETQYF | TGTGCCAGCAGCCTGGGACTAGCGGGGGGAGAGACCCAGTACTTC
TRBJ1-6 | TRBV15 | TRBD1 | few | CATSRGDSSSPLHF | TGTGCCACCAGCAGAGGGGACAGTTCGTCACCCCTCCACTTT
TRBJ2-1 | TRBV15 | . | . | CATSTPHSYNEQFF | TGTGCCACCAGCACCCCCCACAGCTACAATGAGCAGTTCTTC
TRBJ1-4 | TRBV19 | . | . | CATLATNEKLFF | TGTGCCACCCTCGCAACTAATGAAAAACTGTTTTTT
TRBJ2-7 | TRBV5-1 | TRBD1 | . | CASSLDLGQAYEQYF | TGCGCCAGCAGCTTGGATCTTGGACAGGCCTACGAGCAGTACTTC
TRBJ2-7 | TRBV28 | . | once | CASSPSGVGGYEQYF | TGTGCCAGCAGTCCTTCCGGGGTGGGGGGCTACGAGCAGTACTTC
TRBJ2-7 | TRBV18 | TRBD1 | few | CASSSDRGSYEQYF | TGTGCCAGCTCATCGGACAGGGGGTCCTACGAGCAGTACTTC
TRBJ2-7 | TRBV29-1 | TRBD1 | . | CSVVWDSYYEQYF | TGCAGCGTTGTCTGGGACAGCTACTACGAGCAGTACTTC
TRBJ2-3 | TRBV9 | . | once | CASSVPSGDIDTQYF | TGTGCCAGCAGCGTGCCTTCAGGGGACATAGATACGCAGTATTTT
TRBJ1-3 | TRBV18 | . | . | CASSPSVQNRAKYF | TGTGCCAGCTCGCCGTCCGTTCAGAACAGGGCCAAATATTTT
TRBJ1-1 | TRBV7-9 | TRBD1 | . | CASSSGQRLGKAFF | TGTGCCAGCAGCTCGGGACAGCGCCTAGGGAAAGCTTTCTTT
TRBJ1-6 | TRBV5-8 | . | . | CASSSQGITLHF | TGTGCCAGCAGCTCGCAGGGTATCACCCTCCACTTT
TRBJ2-7 | TRBV7-2 | TRBD1 | . | CASSLSGQALYEQYF | TGTGCCAGCAGCTTAAGCGGACAGGCTCTCTACGAGCAGTACTTC
TRBJ1-1 | TRBV7-3 | TRBD1 | . | CASSYRGGTEAFF | TGTGCCAGCAGCTACAGGGGTGGGACTGAAGCTTTCTTT
TRBJ1-1 | TRBV18 | . | . | CASSTSQGRHTEAFF | TGTGCCAGCTCAACAAGTCAGGGGCGCCACACTGAAGCTTTCTTT
TRBJ2-2 | TRBV7-2 | TRBD2 | . | CASSLATSDTGELFF | TGTGCCAGCAGCTTAGCCACTAGCGACACCGGGGAGCTGTTTTTT
TRBJ2-1 | TRBV7-9 | . | . | CASSPGVVPSSEQFF | TGTGCCAGCAGCCCGGGGGTCGTCCCTTCATCTGAGCAGTTCTTC
TRBJ2-2 | TRBV23-1 | TRBD1 | once | CAKWTGRLRGTGELFF | TGCGCCAAATGGACAGGGCGATTGAGGGGCACCGGGGAGCTGTTTTTT
TRBJ1-1 | TRBV19 | TRBD1 | . | CASSGTANTEAFF | TGTGCCAGTAGCGGGACAGCTAACACTGAAGCTTTCTTT
TRBJ2-5 | TRBV7-9 | TRBD1 | . | CASSSETGGGETQYF | TGTGCCAGCAGCTCAGAAACAGGGGGCGGGGAGACCCAGTACTTC
TRBJ1-6 | TRBV9 | . | . | CASSVAGNSPLHF | TGTGCCAGCAGCGTAGCGGGGAATTCACCCCTCCACTTT
TRBJ1-2 | TRBV7-9 | . | . | CASSLQGNYGYTF | TGTGCCAGCAGCTTACAGGGGAACTATGGCTACACCTTC
TRBJ1-3 | TRBV28 | . | . | CASSFPGSSGNTIYF | TGTGCCAGTAGCTTCCCCGGAAGCTCTGGAAACACCATATATTTT
TRBJ1-2 | TRBV27 | TRBD1 | . | CASSVTITQGLNYGYTF | TGTGCCAGCAGCGTTACCATCACACAGGGGTTGAACTATGGCTACACCTTC
TRBJ2-3 | TRBV7-9 | . | . | CASSLKGITDTQYF | TGTGCCAGCAGCTTAAAGGGGATCACAGATACGCAGTATTTT